This T cell receptor (beta chain) comes out of a study of shared clonotypes between healthy human individuals (dated by TCRdb to between 2020 and 2021). The study in broad terms: The cohort included three men and a couple of women between 18 and 49 years of age. To increase sequencing depth and limit assay-specific biases, different laboratories used diverse techniques to prepare libraries and sequence TCR repertoires. For each donor, CD4 naive and CD4 memory were each given three plates, CD8 naive was given two plates, and CD8 memory was given one plate. Leukapheresis yielded between about 0.85 and 9 billion PBMCs per donor. To estimate repertoire size and how much clonotypes are shared between individuals, the study performed deep sequencing of blood TCR repertoires from about five healthy adults. Overall study results and their limits: Only blood was sampled, and tissue TCR repertoires likely differ from those in blood. Naive subsets generally had larger estimated clonotype richness than memory subsets did. Even with the large sequencing depth, rarefaction of the sorted-subset datasets indicated that sequencing was incomplete. About 4.5% of naive CD4, roughly 3.5% of naive CD8, approximately 2.2% of memory CD4, and about 0.4% of memory CD8 clonotypes were shared across a few donors. Because the study included only a small number of donors, the genetic and exposure-history diversity represented was limited. Based on pairwise subsampling, the degree of clonotype sharing among donors was expected to be affected by sequencing depth. Higher generation probabilities were observed for clonotypes shared by all four sorted-subset donors than for non-shared clonotypes.

TCR CDR3 regions were amplified from genomic DNA by multiplex PCR using the deep immunoSEQ assay. For each cell subset, the extracted genomic DNA was distributed evenly across all wells of several immunoSEQ 96-well plates, and each plate served as one replicate. For sorted subsets, each replicate PCR was loaded with 200 ng genomic DNA, equivalent to approximately 33,000 T cell genomes. The purified libraries were quantified using a Qubit 3.0 fluorometer, sized with a Bioanalyzer 2100, and then quantified again using the KAPA Library Quantification kit. Each immunoSEQ 96-well plate was sequenced on its own single-read 150-cycle Illumina NextSeq 550 flow cell. On the study's bioinformatics: Because the immunoSEQ output held only junctional sequences and lacked quality scores, the filtering could not match the filtering applied to full-length reads. Sequences were annotated with PyIR, a Python wrapper for IgBLAST v1.9, using IMGT germline references to assign V/J genes and CDR3. Reads were filtered out if the reads had weak V/J assignments (E-value above 1e-6), no CDR3, stop codons, out-of-frame junctions, or ambiguous translated residues. V3J clonotypes were defined as sequences sharing the same inferred V gene, J gene, and CDR3 amino acid sequence. Percentage overlap between repertoires was calculated by dividing the number of shared unique clonotypes by the size of the smaller repertoire. RTK rarefaction, the Chao1 estimator, and Recon v2.1 estimates of unobserved clonotypes were used to assess repertoire richness. OLGA was used to compute generation probabilities for all TCRbeta clonotypes that the gDNA method yielded from a few donors. The immuneACCESS repertoire file appears here via TCRdb, limited to in-frame rearrangements. These files lack a portion of the clones; in checked studies, under half of the deficit traces to unresolved V genes, and the cause of the others is not known. V, J and clone size were drawn from that table, and D and trimming were deduced from the DNA. The sample profile shows about 1.9 million clones; 93% of them were found once. Approximately 1.7% of the sample belongs to the ten largest clones.

For the CD8 naive samples, CD45RO-negative cells were positively selected for CCR7, yielding a CD45RA+CCR7+ population from which TemRA cells were excluded. The donors were healthy, HIV-negative adults with no recently reported acute infections or vaccinations. Only Caucasian adults living in Nashville, Tennessee, USA were represented among the donors. After blood collection by leukapheresis, PBMCs were isolated using Ficoll-Histopaque density gradient centrifugation and then cryopreserved in the vapor phase of liquid nitrogen. Purity and quantity of every magnetically sorted T cell population were checked by analytical flow cytometry. From each sorted fraction, genomic DNA was isolated and quantified by UV absorbance on a Nanodrop 2000c. A remark on this clone: Its antigen is not yet known. No quality values exist for individual bases; no much larger clone is one base distant.

Per the germline V gene (reference sequence), SEHNR is the CDR1 and FQNEAQ is the CDR2. There are 18 amino acids in the CDR3, from cysteine to phenylalanine inclusive. CDR3 DNA only is kept here, 54 bases in frame from base 1. The junction shows trimming of 5 bases on V and 3 bases on J, and the gene matches do not reach 12 bases of it. Specimen: naive CD8+ T cells from PBMCs. What this sample's cell subset or site label stands for: CD45RA+CCR7+. The source is a young man in good health. Some clones in this sample may be carry-over from other donors' samples. The chain links TRBV7-9 with TRBJ2-3; TRBD1 agrees with 12 junctional bases. The bases are TGTGCCAGCAGCCCCGGGACAGGGGGCGAGGCCCGTACAGATACGCAGTATTTT. This translates into CASSPGTGGEARTDTQYF.